A single T cell receptor beta chain is shown here with its context. The germline V gene encodes CDR1 SGHTA and CDR2 FQGNSA. V lost 2 bases to trimming and J lost 0 bases; unmatched junction nucleotides: 3. CDR3 length equals 15 residues. This record belongs to a study of blood T cell repertoires in COVID-19. About the study: Samples representing acute and convalescent COVID-19 were sourced from the United States, Italy and Spain. T cells, B-cell-depleted T cells, or PBMCs provided the cDNA or gDNA that served as material.

Per the study methods: Reference gene primers were amplified, and this amplification served to estimate nucleated cell counts. Clones were sequenced by immunoSEQ multiplex PCR, and TCRdb holds only the in-frame ones, with some missing. The V and J calls and clone size are taken from that table; D and trimming were inferred from the DNA. The sample consists of some 260,000 clones, nearly 90% of them appearing once. The sample consisted of peripheral blood. The chain is built from TRBV7-2 and TRBJ2-7, with 8 bases lining up with TRBD1. The receptor was derived from a man aged 18 to 30 with active or convalescent COVID-19. The CDR3 DNA sequence: TGTGCCAGCAGCTTAAAAGGACAGGGCTCCTACGAGCAGTACTTC. This translates into CASSLKGQGSYEQYF. Complete variable domain (other parts from reference TRBV7-2 and TRBJ2-7): GAGVSQSPSNKVTEKGKDVELRCDPISGHTALYWYRQSLGQGLEFLIYFQGNSAPDKSGLPSDRFSAERTGGSVSTLTIQRTQQEDSAVYLCASSLKGQGSYEQYFGPGTRLTVT.